A selection of T cell receptor beta chains follows, all from one sample in a study of neurological immune-mediated disorders. TCRdb independently ran MiXCR on the 5' RACE reads; one entry per CDR3 protein. Of approximately 30,000 distinct CDR3 sequences in the sample, roughly 21% were seen once. Sequenced: PBMCs. The receptors derive from a woman aged 60-75 years in good health. Both conserved end residues are part of each CDR3. The D gene is left open where the match is weak. Size is omitted from some rows. Given values are once, few, many or a class for expanded clones.

clone_size: .; d_call: .; j_call: TRBJ2-1; v_call: TRBV5-6; cdr3_aa: CASSLLPDPVSERFF; cdr3_nt: TGTGCCAGCAGCTTGTTGCCAGACCCGGTAAGCGAGCGGTTCTTC
clone_size: many; d_call: TRBD2; j_call: TRBJ2-7; v_call: TRBV6-2/TRBV6-3; cdr3_aa: CASSYSMTSGAYEQYF; cdr3_nt: TGTGCCAGCAGTTACTCGATGACTAGCGGGGCCTACGAGCAGTACTTC
clone_size: many; d_call: .; j_call: TRBJ1-1; v_call: TRBV20-1; cdr3_aa: CSARMGTIGTEAFF; cdr3_nt: TGCAGTGCTAGAATGGGGACGATAGGGACTGAAGCTTTCTTT
clone_size: many; d_call: TRBD2; j_call: TRBJ2-7; v_call: TRBV11-2; cdr3_aa: CASSLETSGTYEQYF; cdr3_nt: TGTGCCAGCAGCTTAGAGACTAGCGGGACCTACGAGCAGTACTTC
clone_size: .; d_call: TRBD1; j_call: TRBJ2-6; v_call: TRBV4-2; cdr3_aa: CASTWTGNLGSGANVLTF; cdr3_nt: TGTGCCAGCACCTGGACAGGGAACCTAGGGTCTGGGGCCAACGTCCTGACTTTC
clone_size: many; d_call: TRBD1; j_call: TRBJ1-1; v_call: TRBV20-1; cdr3_aa: CSAFGQGAPNTEAFF; cdr3_nt: TGCAGTGCTTTCGGACAGGGGGCGCCGAACACTGAAGCTTTCTTT
clone_size: once; d_call: .; j_call: TRBJ2-5; v_call: TRBV20-1; cdr3_aa: CSAIKSGTGTQETQYF; cdr3_nt: TGCAGTGCTATAAAGTCCGGGACTGGGACCCAAGAGACCCAGTACTTC
clone_size: many; d_call: .; j_call: TRBJ1-2; v_call: TRBV5-1; cdr3_aa: CASSRNRETDGYTF; cdr3_nt: TGCGCCAGCAGCCGAAACAGGGAGACGGATGGCTACACCTTC
clone_size: many; d_call: .; j_call: TRBJ1-5; v_call: TRBV10-3; cdr3_aa: CAISESGDQPQHF; cdr3_nt: TGTGCCATCAGTGAGTCAGGGGACCAGCCCCAGCATTTT
clone_size: many; d_call: TRBD2; j_call: TRBJ2-5; v_call: TRBV5-1; cdr3_aa: CASSFAGGPRETQYF; cdr3_nt: TGCGCCAGCAGCTTTGCGGGAGGGCCTCGAGAGACCCAGTACTTC
clone_size: many; d_call: TRBD2; j_call: TRBJ2-1; v_call: TRBV2; cdr3_aa: CASSSNPGLAGAGNEQFF; cdr3_nt: TGTGCCAGCAGTTCAAATCCGGGACTAGCGGGAGCTGGCAATGAGCAGTTCTTC
clone_size: once; d_call: .; j_call: TRBJ2-5; v_call: TRBV5-1; cdr3_aa: CASSLLPEQETHYF; cdr3_nt: TGCGCCAGCAGCTTGCTACCCGAGCAAGAGACCCATTACTTC
clone_size: many; d_call: .; j_call: TRBJ2-7; v_call: TRBV20-1; cdr3_aa: CSGQRGYEQYF; cdr3_nt: TGCAGTGGTCAACGGGGTTACGAGCAGTACTTC
clone_size: many; d_call: TRBD1; j_call: TRBJ1-6; v_call: TRBV10-3; cdr3_aa: CAISQQGSSYNSPLHF; cdr3_nt: TGTGCCATCAGCCAACAGGGGAGCTCCTATAATTCACCCCTCCACTTT
clone_size: many; d_call: TRBD1; j_call: TRBJ2-5; v_call: TRBV7-2; cdr3_aa: CASSAGQGAGETQYF; cdr3_nt: TGTGCCAGCAGCGCGGGACAGGGGGCTGGAGAGACCCAGTACTTC
clone_size: many; d_call: TRBD1; j_call: TRBJ1-2; v_call: TRBV20-1; cdr3_aa: CSPSDRGSFRGYTF; cdr3_nt: TGCAGTCCTTCGGACAGGGGGTCTTTTAGAGGCTACACCTTC